The present TCR beta chain was sequenced within a study of CD8 T cells in Susac syndrome. Germline V gene sequence: CDR1 SEHNR, CDR2 FQNEAQ (reference sequence). This CDR3 contains 18 residues. V lost 1 base and J 0 bases, leaving 13 bases between the germline ends. Reverse transcription of roughly 0.5 to 1 ug RNA was carried out with random hexamers. Amplification of TCR beta CDR3 spanned 54 Vbeta and 13 Jbeta via immunoSEQ multiplex PCR. TCRdb reprocessed the immunoSEQ multiplex PCR reads with MiXCR, giving one entry per CDR3 protein. The sample yields some 120,000 distinct CDR3 sequences, about 90% seen once. CD8+ and CD4+ T cells from blood underwent TCR beta sequencing. Purification of the CD8+ and CD4+ T cells relied on negative isolation, and TEMRA cells underwent FACS enrichment.

This TCR came from a human donor with multiple sclerosis. Source material: CD8+ T cells from PBMCs. The chain recombines TRBV7-9 with TRBJ2-6; possibly TRBD2 for D (5 bases). CDR3 sequence (DNA): TGTGCCAGCAGCTTAGGACGGGGAGAAGGCTCTGGGGCCAACGTCCTGACTTTC. It is translated as CASSLGRGEGSGANVLTF.